This T cell receptor beta chain was captured by sequencing in a study of blood T cells in healthy people across ages. This CDR3 contains 15 residues. Germline V gene data show CDR1 as MRHNA and CDR2 as SNTAGT. Trimming stripped 0 bases from V and 2 bases from J, with 10 bases between. General study results and limits: A strong correlation was seen between TCR beta diversity and naive T cell percentage. Estimated diversity, derived from one million T cells, was regarded as an underestimate. TCR beta diversity per million T cells fell roughly linearly with age.

A second 7 to 11 cycle PCR used barcoded and J-beta primers. All samples yielded 2.5 million or more CDR3-containing paired-end reads. TCRdb re-derived calls from the 5' RACE reads in MiXCR, one entry per CDR3 protein. The sample lists about 290,000 distinct CDR3 sequences; around 30% were seen once. About this clonotype: Its matching antigen is unknown.

The receptor was isolated from a woman between 65 and 79 years old in good health. Input material: blood. The V and J genes are TRBV6-4 and TRBJ2-5; D remains unclear. CDR3 DNA: TGTGCCAGCAGTGACTCTCAGCGTCGGCAAGAGACCCAGTACTTC. This translates into CASSDSQRRQETQYF.